This record looks at one T cell receptor (beta chain) sequence and its context. Its matching antigen is unknown. These data originate in a study of chemoradiotherapy in HPV16-positive cancers. Profiled with immunoSEQ multiplex PCR; TCRdb holds only in-frame clones, not every one. This table has 2,500 to 3,500 clones, approximately 82% appearing once. Findings of the study overall: In HPV16-positive patients, HPV-responsive T-cell expansion tracked better recurrence-free survival.

V gave up 1 base and J gave up 3 bases, with 15 bases separating them. The germline gives CDR1 SGHDT, CDR2 YYEEEE. This CDR3 contains 16 residues. The material was tumor tissue, obtained from a patient who underwent chemoradiotherapy. This sequence was found in a human donor with HPV-associated anogenital cancer. The rearrangement uses TRBV5-6 and TRBJ2-3, with no clear D. The CDR3 DNA reads TGTGCCAGCAGCTTGTTAAGGGAACGGACGACAGATACGCAGTATTTT. It codes for CASSLLRERTTDTQYF. The variable domain in full, completed from reference TRBV5-6 and TRBJ2-3, reads DAGVTQSPTHLIKTRGQQVTLRCSPKSGHDTVSWYQQALGQGPQFIFQYYEEEERQRGNFPDRFSGHQFPNYSSELNVNALLLGDSALYLCASSLLRERTTDTQYFGPGTRLTVL.